A single sample is the source of the 22 T cell receptor beta chains below, sequenced in a study of T cell repertoires in cytomegalovirus infection. TCRdb re-called the reads through MiXCR, storing one row per CDR3 protein. The sample includes a few hundred thousand distinct CDR3 sequences, 26% seen only once; the top ten take 13%. What was sequenced was PBMCs. The source is a human donor in good health (CMV status not recorded). Some clones in this sample may be carry-over from other donors' samples.

About this clonotype itself: Germline and junction disagree at one end, which may indicate a read error. V usage is TRBV4-1 and J usage is TRBJ2-1, with D maybe TRBD1 (6 bases). CDR1 is MGHRA, CDR2 YSYEKL, per germline. The CDR3 spans 16 residues. This CDR3 is CASSQDPQGEYNEQFF. CDR3 sequence (DNA): TGTGCCAGCAGCCAAGATCCACAGGGAGAATACAATGAGCAGTTCTTC.

V usage is TRBV6-5 and J usage is TRBJ2-3; D is unresolved. V gave up 0 bases and J gave up 9 bases, with 16 bases separating them. From germline, CDR1 is MNHEY and CDR2 SVGAGI. The CDR3 runs 15 residues. The DNA for the CDR3 is TGTGCCAGCAGTTACTCGTGGACCCGAGAAGTGACGCAGTATTTT. It translates to CASSYSWTREVTQYF.

This clonotype was recorded a few times. The CDR3 reads CASSPSHEAFF. Here the CDR3 DNA reads TGTGCCAGCAGTCCTTCACATGAAGCTTTCTTT. V gene TRBV12-3 or TRBV12-4 combines with J gene TRBJ1-1; the D is unclear. Trimming took 5 bases from V and 7 from J, leaving 8 bases between them. The CDR3 consists of 11 residues.

CDR3 coding DNA: TGTGCCAGCACTTCAGTACCTTATAGCAATCAGCCCCAGCATTTT. Translating it yields CASTSVPYSNQPQHF. This sequence joins TRBV6-5 and TRBJ1-5; D not certain. Trimming took off 7 bases at V and 0 bases at J, with 13 bases between the two ends. The CDR3 covers 15 residues. Looked up from germline, CDR1 is MNHEY and CDR2 is SVGAGI.

The gene calls are TRBV11-2 and TRBJ2-3, with TRBD2 as a possible D gene (5 bases). The CDR3 extends over 17 amino acids. Germline V gene sequence: CDR1 SGHAT, CDR2 FQNNGV. Between the trimmed V and J ends, which lost 0 bases and 0 bases, there was a span of 13 bases. In nucleotides, the CDR3 is TGTGCCAGCAGCTTAGAGATTAGAGCGGCCAGCACAGATACGCAGTATTTT. Residues: CASSLEIRAASTDTQYF. The variable domain in full, with the rest retrieved from reference TRBV11-2 and TRBJ2-3, is EAGVAQSPRYKIIEKRQSVAFWCNPISGHATLYWYQQILGQGPKLLIQFQNNGVVDDSQLPKDRFSAERLKGVDSTLKIQPAKLEDSAVYLCASSLEIRAASTDTQYFGPGTRLTVL.

The chain joins TRBV11-2 to TRBJ2-6; D possibly corresponds to TRBD1 (5 bases). The germline V gene encodes CDR1 SGHAT and CDR2 FQNNGV. The CDR3 length is 15 residues. CDR3 sequence (DNA): TGTGCTTGCGGCAGGGTGAGCTCTGGGGCCAACGTCCTGACTTTC. Residues: CACGRVSSGANVLTF.

This rearrangement joins TRBV7-2 to TRBJ2-7, with TRBD1 matching 7 bases. The CDR3 has 13 residues. CDR1 and CDR2 from the germline V gene are SGHTA and FQGNSA. V dropped 5 bases and J dropped 3; count of bases not matched to a gene: 4. The CDR3 sequence is CASSIQGFYEQYV. CDR3 DNA: TGTGCCAGCAGCATACAGGGGTTCTACGAGCAGTACGTC.

This clonotype was seen more than once but under ten times. The rearrangement joins TRBV27 to TRBJ2-7; D is uncertain. CDR1 is MNHEY and CDR2 is SMNVEV in the germline V gene (reference sequence). CDR3 length: 12 amino acids. V lost 7 bases, J lost 4 bases, and 11 bases lay in between. The CDR3 sequence is CASKTTGYEQYF. CDR3 DNA sequence: TGTGCCAGCAAGACGACTGGTTACGAGCAGTACTTC.

Only a few counts were recorded for this clonotype. V and J are TRBV12-3 or TRBV12-4 and TRBJ2-3; 7 nucleotides match TRBD2. The CDR3 extends over 14 amino acids. J gave up 4 bases and V 5 bases, and 6 bases lay outside the gene matches. CDR3 nucleotides: TGTGCCAGCAGTACGGGACTACTTGCAGATACGCAGTATTTT. Protein sequence: CASSTGLLADTQYF.

The rearrangement uses TRBV19 and TRBJ1-3; D gene ambiguous. This CDR3 region has 15 residues. CDR1 and CDR2 from the germline V gene are LNHDA and SQIVND (reference sequence). The V end lost 7 bases, the J end lost 0 bases, and 13 bases lay between the germline ends. This chain's CDR3 is CASTNRRSSGNTIYF. For the CDR3, the DNA is TGTGCCAGTACCAATCGTCGGAGCTCTGGAAACACCATATATTTT.

The count of this clonotype is one. This chain uses TRBV5-1 with TRBJ2-2; TRBD1 might be the D (6 bases). Germline V gives CDR1 SGHRS, CDR2 YFSETQ. The CDR3 extends over 15 amino acids. V was shortened by 0 bases and J by 3 bases, with 9 bases between the two germline ends. The CDR3 loop reads CASSLGQADTGELFF. The CDR3 DNA follows: TGCGCCAGCAGCTTGGGACAGGCCGACACCGGGGAGCTGTTTTTT.

This clonotype has more than one count but fewer than ten. The genes are TRBV27 and TRBJ2-1; D gene unclear. The V gene's germline CDR1 is MNHEY and CDR2 SMNVEV (reference sequence). The CDR3 is 17 amino acids. The V gene lost 6 bases and the J gene lost 0 bases, with 18 bases spanning the gap. This CDR3 reads CASRVRLSTGSYNEQFF. DNA for the CDR3: TGTGCCAGCAGGGTCCGGCTTAGTACGGGCTCCTACAATGAGCAGTTCTTC.

The table lists this clonotype with a count of one. This chain uses TRBV6-2 or TRBV6-3 with TRBJ2-1; 10 nucleotides agree with TRBD1. The ends lost 6 bases at V and 5 bases at J; junction bases unmatched: 13. The CDR3 spans 17 residues. Germline V gene sequence: CDR1 MNHEY, CDR2 SVGEGT. CDR3 residues: CASSRGTGVTTHNEQFF. Written as DNA, the CDR3 is TGTGCCAGCAGCCGCGGGACAGGGGTCACTACCCACAATGAGCAGTTCTTC.

The J gene is TRBJ2-1, the V gene TRBV7-3, with D possibly TRBD2 on 5 matching bases. Trimming removed 5 bases at V and 0 bases at J, with 11 bases between. Germline V CDR1 and CDR2: SGHTA, FQGTGA. The CDR3 consists of 15 residues. CDR3 amino acids: CASSREGYSYNEQFF. CDR3 DNA: TGTGCCAGCAGCCGAGAGGGCTACTCCTACAATGAGCAGTTCTTC.

V gene TRBV20-1 combines with J gene TRBJ2-1; 10 nucleotides line up with TRBD2. The ends lost 1 base at V and 4 bases at J; junction bases unmatched: 10. Looked up from germline, CDR1 is DFQATT and CDR2 is SNEGSKA (reference sequence). The CDR3 length is 17 residues. DNA for the CDR3: TGCAGTGCTAGAGCCCCTATTAGCGGGAGGCCTTACAATGAGCAGTTCTTC. Translated: CSARAPISGRPYNEQFF.

This clonotype came up many times. The chain uses TRBV12-3 or TRBV12-4 and TRBJ1-3; D not resolved. V lost 1 base, J lost 0 bases, and 7 bases lay in between. CDR3 length equals 15 residues. The CDR3 region is CASSLGPGSGNTIYF. The CDR3 DNA reads TGTGCCAGCAGTTTAGGGCCAGGCTCTGGAAACACCATATATTTT.

This clonotype was seen ten or more times. The chain joins TRBV7-2 to TRBJ2-7, with D perhaps assigned TRBD1 or TRBD2 (5 bases each). V lost 2 bases and J 6 bases, leaving 26 bases between the germline ends. CDR3 size: 18 residues. CDR1 is SGHTA, CDR2 FQGNSA, per germline. This CDR3 is CASSLCCVPGRQHTEQYV. CDR3 sequence (DNA): TGTGCCAGCAGCTTATGTTGCGTGCCGGGACGGCAACATACCGAGCAGTACGTC.

This clonotype was recorded a few times. The chain employs TRBV5-4 and TRBJ2-7, with 12 bases aligning to TRBD2. This CDR3 is built from 18 residues. Germline CDR1 SGHNT, CDR2 YYREEE (reference sequence). V trimming: 3 bases; J trimming: 6 bases; junction bases outside the gene matches: 16. This CDR3 reads CASSSGPGSGLAGPEQYF. The CDR3 DNA sequence: TGTGCCAGCAGCTCGGGCCCAGGCTCCGGACTAGCGGGACCCGAGCAGTACTTC. Drawing the rest from reference TRBV5-4 and TRBJ2-7, the complete variable domain is ETGVTQSPTHLIKTRGQQVTLRCSSQSGHNTVSWYQQALGQGPQFIFQYYREEENGRGNFPPRFSGLQFPNYSSELNVNALELDDSALYLCASSSGPGSGLAGPEQYFGPGTRLTVT.

A note on this clonotype: A single base separates this from a much larger clone, so it may be a read error. This is likely a read error, given that the CDR3 carries no conserved phenylalanine or tryptophan at its end. The chain employs TRBV7-2 and TRBJ2-1; D unresolved. CDR3 length: 15 amino acids. The V gene lost 6 bases and the J gene lost 3 bases, with 15 bases spanning the gap. Germline CDR1 and CDR2: SGHTA and FQGNSA. The CDR3 bases are TGTGCCAGCAGTCTTAGTATTCCCATCTACAATGAGCAGTTCATC. It codes for CASSLSIPIYNEQFI.

The chain has TRBV27 and TRBJ1-3, with TRBD1 matching over 7 bases. V lost 6 bases to trimming and J lost 8 bases; unmatched junction nucleotides: 22. The CDR3 length is 18 residues. Germline V gene lookup returns CDR1 MNHEY and CDR2 SMNVEV (reference sequence). The CDR3 DNA reads as TGTGCCAGCAGCTCTAGGAGAGGGGGCGGAAGGGGCCGGGACACCATATATTTT. Protein product: CASSSRRGGGRGRDTIYF.

This clonotype has at least ten counts. Its ends do not fully match the called genes, so a read error is possible. The chain is built from TRBV4-3 and TRBJ1-5, with unresolved D. The germline V gene has CDR1 LGHNA and CDR2 YSLEER. The CDR3 sequence is 13 residues long. CDR3 sequence: CASSRDRNQPQHF. The CDR3 nucleotides read TGTGCCAGCAGTCGAGACCGTAATCAGCCCCAGCATTTT.

This clonotype has ten or more counts. V usage is TRBV7-2 and J usage is TRBJ2-5, with TRBD2 identical over 10 bases. The J segment lost 7 bases and the V segment lost 6 bases, leaving 14 bases of the junction unmatched. The CDR3 totals 16 residues. CDR1 SGHTA and CDR2 FQGNSA come from the germline V gene. In nucleotides, the CDR3 is TGTGCCAGCAGTCTAAGAGCTAGCGGGAGATTCGGGACCCAGTACTTC. It is translated as CASSLRASGRFGTQYF.